This is a list of T cell receptor beta chains from one sample in a study of response to subunit inactivated influenza vaccine. TCRdb reprocessed the RT-PCR reads via MiXCR and lists one record per CDR3 protein. The profile shows about 540,000 distinct CDR3 sequences, about 14% of them singletons. This material consisted of PBMCs from blood, taken 11 to 12 days after vaccination. The source of these receptors is a man aged 50-59 years who received an inactivated influenza vaccine. The conserved cysteine and the conserved F or W are not part of the CDR3 here.

J: TRBJ2-7
V: TRBV7-9
CDR3: ASSFASGTGGYEQY

J: TRBJ2-3
V: TRBV20-1
CDR3: SAGGGTSTDTQY

J: TRBJ2-7
V: TRBV5-5
CDR3: ASSSRDRDPYEQY

J: TRBJ2-1
V: TRBV10-3
CDR3: AISVKTGTSGYNEQF

J: TRBJ2-7
V: TRBV3-1
CDR3: ASQTGGASYEQY

J: TRBJ2-3
V: TRBV20-1
CDR3: SARSRLSTDTQY

J: TRBJ2-1
V: TRBV6-2/TRBV6-3
CDR3: ASSYPDSDNPSYNEQF

J: TRBJ2-6
V: TRBV29-1
CDR3: SVGIGGSGANVLT

J: TRBJ2-1
V: TRBV24-1
CDR3: AISSGMGNEQF

J: TRBJ2-7
V: TRBV4-1
CDR3: ASSQDWTSGGTEQY

J: TRBJ2-3
V: TRBV20-1
CDR3: SAPVAGRSTDTQY

J: TRBJ2-7
V: TRBV6-5
CDR3: ASSYSRAGPYEQY

J: TRBJ2-2
V: TRBV12-3/TRBV12-4
CDR3: ASSPGQGGPGELF

J: TRBJ2-3
V: TRBV15
CDR3: ATSIGLARSDTQY

J: TRBJ1-3
V: TRBV6-1
CDR3: ASRTGGWVSGNTIY

J: TRBJ2-2
V: TRBV19
CDR3: ASSNMVHTGELF

J: TRBJ2-3
V: TRBV5-1
CDR3: ASSLESGGRSTDTQY

J: TRBJ2-7
V: TRBV10-3
CDR3: AIKGTSGNSYEQY

J: TRBJ1-2
V: TRBV6-1
CDR3: ASIPSLGAGYGYT

J: TRBJ1-2
V: TRBV6-5
CDR3: ASSYSRGAGGYT

J: TRBJ2-1
V: TRBV27
CDR3: ASSRLAGYKFSSYNEQF

J: TRBJ2-3
V: TRBV20-1
CDR3: SAGSTSGRPDTQY

J: TRBJ2-5
V: TRBV20-1
CDR3: SATTSGRGETQY

J: TRBJ2-1
V: TRBV7-8
CDR3: ASSILAGGHEQF

J: TRBJ1-1
V: TRBV18
CDR3: ASSPIQVVSEAF

J: TRBJ1-3
V: TRBV9
CDR3: ASSPSDRSSGNTIY

J: TRBJ1-1
V: TRBV19
CDR3: ASSILGGTEAF